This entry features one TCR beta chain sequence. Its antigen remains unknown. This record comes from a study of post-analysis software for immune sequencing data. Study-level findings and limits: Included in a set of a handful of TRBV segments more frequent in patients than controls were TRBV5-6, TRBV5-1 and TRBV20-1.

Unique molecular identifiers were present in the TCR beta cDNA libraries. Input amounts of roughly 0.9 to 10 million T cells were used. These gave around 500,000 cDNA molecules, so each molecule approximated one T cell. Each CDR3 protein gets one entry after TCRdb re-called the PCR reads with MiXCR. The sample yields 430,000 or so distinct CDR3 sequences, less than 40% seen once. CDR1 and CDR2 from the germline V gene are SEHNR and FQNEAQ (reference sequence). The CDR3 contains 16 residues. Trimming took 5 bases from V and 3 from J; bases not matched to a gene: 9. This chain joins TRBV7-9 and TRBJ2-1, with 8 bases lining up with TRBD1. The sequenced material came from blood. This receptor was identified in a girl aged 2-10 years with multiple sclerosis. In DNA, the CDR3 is TGTGCCAGCAGCCCTGGTCCGGGACAGGTCTACAATGAGCAGTTCTTC. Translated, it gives CASSPGPGQVYNEQFF.